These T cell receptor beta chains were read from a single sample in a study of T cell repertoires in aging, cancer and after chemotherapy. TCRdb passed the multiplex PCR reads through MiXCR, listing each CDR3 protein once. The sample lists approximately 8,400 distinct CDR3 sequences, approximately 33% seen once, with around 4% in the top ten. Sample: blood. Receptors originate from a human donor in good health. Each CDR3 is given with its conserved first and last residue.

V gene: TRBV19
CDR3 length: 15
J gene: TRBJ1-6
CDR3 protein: CASTIEEGSTSPLHF

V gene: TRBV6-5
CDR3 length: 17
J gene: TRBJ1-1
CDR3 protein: CASSHLDRAWGLIEAFF

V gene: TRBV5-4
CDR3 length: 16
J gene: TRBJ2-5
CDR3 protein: CASREVPGQTGETQYF

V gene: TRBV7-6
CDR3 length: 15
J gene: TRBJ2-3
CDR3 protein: CASSLWRGGGDTQYF

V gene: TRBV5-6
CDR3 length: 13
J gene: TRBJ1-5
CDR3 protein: CASSLVANQPQHF

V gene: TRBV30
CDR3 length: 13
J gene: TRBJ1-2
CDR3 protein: CAWGLGGRGGYTF

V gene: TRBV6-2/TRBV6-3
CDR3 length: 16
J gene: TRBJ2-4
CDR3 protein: CASRLRDTLAKNIQYF

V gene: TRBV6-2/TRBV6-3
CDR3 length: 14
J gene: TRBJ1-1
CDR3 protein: CASSLDRVNTEAFF

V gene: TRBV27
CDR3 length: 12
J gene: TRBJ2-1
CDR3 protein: CASSFGGDEQFF

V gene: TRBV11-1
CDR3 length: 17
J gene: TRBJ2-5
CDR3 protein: CASSTGPGHAGQETQYF

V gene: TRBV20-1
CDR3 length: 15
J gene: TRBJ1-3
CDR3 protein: CSARVARSSGNTIYF

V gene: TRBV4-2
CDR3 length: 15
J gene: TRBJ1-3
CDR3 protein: CASSQLGSSGNTIYF

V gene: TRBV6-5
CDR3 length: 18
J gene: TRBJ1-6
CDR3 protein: CASSYSGTASSYNSPLHF

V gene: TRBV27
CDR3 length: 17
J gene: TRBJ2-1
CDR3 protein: CASSLGFIGTSGNEQFF

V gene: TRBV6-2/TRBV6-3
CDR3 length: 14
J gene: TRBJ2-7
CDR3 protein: CASSYSAESYEQYF

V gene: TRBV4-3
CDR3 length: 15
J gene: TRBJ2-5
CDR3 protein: CASSLGQGWRETQYF

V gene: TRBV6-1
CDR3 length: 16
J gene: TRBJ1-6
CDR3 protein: CASSARQVSYNSPLHF

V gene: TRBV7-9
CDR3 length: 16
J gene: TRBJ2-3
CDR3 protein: CASSLIAAGRRDTQYF

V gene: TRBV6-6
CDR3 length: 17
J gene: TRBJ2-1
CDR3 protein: CASSYSGTGGPYNEQFF

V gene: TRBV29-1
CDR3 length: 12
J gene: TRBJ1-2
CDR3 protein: CSVEGRHYGYTF

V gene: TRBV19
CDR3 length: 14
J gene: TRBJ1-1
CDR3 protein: CASSIRGRNTEAFF

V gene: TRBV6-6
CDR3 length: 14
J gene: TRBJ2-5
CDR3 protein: CASSRGGAGETQYF

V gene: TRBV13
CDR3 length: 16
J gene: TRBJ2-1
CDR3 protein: CASSLTSGGVNNEQFF

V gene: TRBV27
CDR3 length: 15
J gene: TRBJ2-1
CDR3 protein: CASSVRGLGYNEQFF

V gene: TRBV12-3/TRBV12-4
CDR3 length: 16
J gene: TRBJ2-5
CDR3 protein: CASRSHERRGPKTQYF

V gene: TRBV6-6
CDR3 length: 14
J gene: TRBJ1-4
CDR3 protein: CASSDHGTNEKLFF

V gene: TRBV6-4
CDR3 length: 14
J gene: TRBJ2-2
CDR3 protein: CAGGGHADTGELFF

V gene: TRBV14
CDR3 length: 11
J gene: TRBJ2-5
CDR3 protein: CARARGETQYF

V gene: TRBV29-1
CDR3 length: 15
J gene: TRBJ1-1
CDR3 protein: CSVAPGTDRNTEAFF

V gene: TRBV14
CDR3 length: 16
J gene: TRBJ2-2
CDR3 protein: CASARAAAENTGELFF

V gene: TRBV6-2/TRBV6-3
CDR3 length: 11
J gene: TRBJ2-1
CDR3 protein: CASSPYNEQFF

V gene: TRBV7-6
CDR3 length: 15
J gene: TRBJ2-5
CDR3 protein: CASSLGGNTVGTQYF

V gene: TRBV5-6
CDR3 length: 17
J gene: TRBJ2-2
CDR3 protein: CASSLARTPKSAGELFF

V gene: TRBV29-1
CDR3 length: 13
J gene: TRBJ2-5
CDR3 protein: CSVGLAGEETQYF

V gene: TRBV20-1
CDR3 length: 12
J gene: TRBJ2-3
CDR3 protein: CSAQTSADTQYF

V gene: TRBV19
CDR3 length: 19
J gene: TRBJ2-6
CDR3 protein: CASSPIGQGTSSGANVLTF

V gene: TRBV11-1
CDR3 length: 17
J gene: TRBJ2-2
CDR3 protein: CASSRRLSGGDTGELFF

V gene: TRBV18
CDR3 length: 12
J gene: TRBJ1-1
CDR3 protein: CASSPSNTEAFF

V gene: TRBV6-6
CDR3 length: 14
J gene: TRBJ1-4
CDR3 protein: CASSYTQGATVLFF

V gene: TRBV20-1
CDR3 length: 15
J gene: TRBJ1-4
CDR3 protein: CSAEGQGRTNEKLFF

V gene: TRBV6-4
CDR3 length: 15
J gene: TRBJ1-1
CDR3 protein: CASSESASRGTEAFF

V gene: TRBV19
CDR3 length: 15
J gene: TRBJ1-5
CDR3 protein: CASSILGGYDQPQHF

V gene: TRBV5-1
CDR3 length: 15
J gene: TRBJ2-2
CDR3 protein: CASSEMGGNTGELFF

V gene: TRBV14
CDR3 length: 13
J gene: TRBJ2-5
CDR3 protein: CASSRPPQETQYF

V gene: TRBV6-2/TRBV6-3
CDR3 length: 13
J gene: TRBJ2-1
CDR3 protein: CASSLENYNEQFF

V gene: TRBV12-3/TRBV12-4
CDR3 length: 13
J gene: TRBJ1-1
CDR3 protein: CASSSGANTEAFF

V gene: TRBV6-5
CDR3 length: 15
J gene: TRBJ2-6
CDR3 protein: CASSDSGTGTNVLTF

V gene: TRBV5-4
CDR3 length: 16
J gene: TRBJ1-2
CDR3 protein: CASSPIVGGSNYGYTF

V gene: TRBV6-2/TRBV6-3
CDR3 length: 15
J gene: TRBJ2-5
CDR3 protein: CASSRPLQGQETQYF

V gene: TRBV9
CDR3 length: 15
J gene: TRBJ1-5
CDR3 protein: CASSGGAGSNQPQHF

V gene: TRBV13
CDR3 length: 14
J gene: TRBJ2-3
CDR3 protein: CASRPYGGSDTQYF

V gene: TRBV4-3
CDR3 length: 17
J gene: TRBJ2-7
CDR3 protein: CASSQRVAGDSSYEQYF

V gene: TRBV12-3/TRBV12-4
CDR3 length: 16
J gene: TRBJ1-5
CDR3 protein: CASSLSQTLNNQPQHF

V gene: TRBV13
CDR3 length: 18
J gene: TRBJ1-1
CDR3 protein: CASSLYGVSESFNTEAFF

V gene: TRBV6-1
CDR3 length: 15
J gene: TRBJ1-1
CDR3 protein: CASRWGQNTNTEAFF

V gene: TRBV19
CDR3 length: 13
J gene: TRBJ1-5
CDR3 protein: CASKDRPNQPQHF

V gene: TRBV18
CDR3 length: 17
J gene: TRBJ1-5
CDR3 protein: CASSPSGVVDSNQPQHF

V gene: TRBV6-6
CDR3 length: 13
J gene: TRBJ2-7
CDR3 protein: CASSYASSYEQYF

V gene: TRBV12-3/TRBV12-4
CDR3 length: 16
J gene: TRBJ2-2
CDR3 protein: CASSLPGSGLTGELFF